The present entry profiles one T cell receptor (beta chain) with its context. Its specificity is not known. The protocol was immunoSEQ multiplex PCR, while the TCRdb copy is restricted to in-frame clones and leaves out a portion. Seen here are 150,000 to 170,000 clones, approximately 87% observed once, and the top ten hold about 5%. The data are from a study of T cell responses to AZD1222 COVID-19 vaccine. Study-level results: At 160-218 and 743-854, vaccine-associated CD4 TCRs were dominant, and they spanned spike. Two AZD1222 administrations were followed by greater Spike-specific TCR breadth and depth.

The germline V and J ends were trimmed by 4 bases and 1 base, with 11 bases remaining between them. Germline CDR1 is MNHEY and CDR2 is SVGAGI. This CDR3 has 15 residues. The source is an adult in good health. The sequenced sample was peripheral blood, obtained on day 0 of MenACWY control vaccination. This chain joins TRBV6-5 and TRBJ1-3; D perhaps matches TRBD1 (5 bases). The CDR3 nucleotides read TGTGCCAGCAGTTCGACAGCTAGTTCTGGAAACACCATATATTTT. Protein product: CASSSTASSGNTIYF.